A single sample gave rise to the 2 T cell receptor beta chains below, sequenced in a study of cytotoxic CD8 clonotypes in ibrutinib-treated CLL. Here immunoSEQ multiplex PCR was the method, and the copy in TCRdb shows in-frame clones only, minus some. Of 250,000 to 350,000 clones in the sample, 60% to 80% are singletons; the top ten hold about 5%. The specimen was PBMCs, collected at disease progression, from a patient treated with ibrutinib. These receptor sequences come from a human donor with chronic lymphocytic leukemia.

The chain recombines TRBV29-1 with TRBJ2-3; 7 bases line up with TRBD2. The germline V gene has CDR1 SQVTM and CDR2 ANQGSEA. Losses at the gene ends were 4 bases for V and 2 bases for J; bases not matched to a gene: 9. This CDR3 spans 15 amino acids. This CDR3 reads CSVGSWEGHTDTQYF. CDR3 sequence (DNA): TGCAGCGTTGGCAGCTGGGAGGGGCACACAGATACGCAGTATTTT.

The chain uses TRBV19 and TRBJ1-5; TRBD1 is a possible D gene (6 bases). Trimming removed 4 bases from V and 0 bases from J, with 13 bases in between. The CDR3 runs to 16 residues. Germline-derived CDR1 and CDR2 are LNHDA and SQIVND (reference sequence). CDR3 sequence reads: CASSNGQLHSNQPQHF. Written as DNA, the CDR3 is TGTGCCAGTAGTAACGGACAGTTACATAGCAATCAGCCCCAGCATTTT.